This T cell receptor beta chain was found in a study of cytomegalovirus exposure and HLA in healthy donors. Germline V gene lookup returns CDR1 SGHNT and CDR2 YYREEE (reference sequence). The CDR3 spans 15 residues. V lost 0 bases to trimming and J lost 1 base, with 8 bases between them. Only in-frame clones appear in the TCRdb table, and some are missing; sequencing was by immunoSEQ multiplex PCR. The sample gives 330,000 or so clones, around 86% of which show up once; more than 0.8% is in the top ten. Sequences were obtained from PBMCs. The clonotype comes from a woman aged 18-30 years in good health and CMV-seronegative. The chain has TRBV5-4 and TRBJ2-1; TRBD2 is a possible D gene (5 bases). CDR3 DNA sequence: TGTGCCAGCAGCTTGGGGCTAGCATCCTACAATGAGCAGTTCTTC. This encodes CASSLGLASYNEQFF.